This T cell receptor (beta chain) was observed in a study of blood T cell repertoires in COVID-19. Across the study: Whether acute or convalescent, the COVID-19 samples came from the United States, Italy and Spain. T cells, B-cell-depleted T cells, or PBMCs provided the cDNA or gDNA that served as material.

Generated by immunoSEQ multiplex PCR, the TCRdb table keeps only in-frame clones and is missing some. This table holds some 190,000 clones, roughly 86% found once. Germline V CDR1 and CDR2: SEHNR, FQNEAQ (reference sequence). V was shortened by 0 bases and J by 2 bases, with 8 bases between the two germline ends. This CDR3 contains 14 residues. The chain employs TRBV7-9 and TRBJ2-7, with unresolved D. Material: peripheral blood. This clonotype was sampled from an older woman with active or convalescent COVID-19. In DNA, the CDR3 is TGTGCCAGCAGCTTAGCGGCCCGTCCCTACGAGCAGTACTTC. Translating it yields CASSLAARPYEQYF.